A single sample gave rise to the 32 T cell receptor beta chains below, sequenced in a study of OX40 agonist ivuxolimab in advanced cancers. TCRdb's table, derived via immunoSEQ multiplex PCR, lists solely in-frame clones and lacks some. The sample yields about 82,000 clones, 92% seen once. The sample was CD4+ or CD8+ T cells sorted from blood, taken in a trial of the OX40 agonist ivuxolimab. The receptors shown here come from an adult with an advanced solid tumor such as melanoma, head and neck, liver or kidney cancer.

V gene TRBV10-1 combines with J gene TRBJ2-3; D call uncertain. Between the trimmed V and J ends, which lost 5 bases and 4 bases, there was a span of 13 bases. Germline CDR1 WNHNN, CDR2 SYGVQD (reference sequence). CDR3 length equals 14 residues. CDR3 in amino acids: CASSPTGPSDTQYF. The CDR3, as DNA: TGCGCCAGCAGTCCAACTGGTCCATCAGATACGCAGTATTTT.

CDR3 in amino acids: CASRSGLAHNEQFF. The CDR3 DNA follows: TGTGCCAGTAGATCGGGACTAGCCCACAATGAGCAGTTCTTC. This chain joins TRBV19 and TRBJ2-1, with 9 nucleotides matching TRBD2. V was pared by 6 bases and J by 5 bases, with 5 bases of the junction left unmatched. Germline assignment: CDR1 LNHDA and CDR2 SQIVND (reference sequence). There are 14 residues in the CDR3.

V and J are TRBV19 and TRBJ1-2; TRBD1 aligns across 11 bases. Germline CDR1 and CDR2: LNHDA and SQIVND (reference sequence). Unmatched junction bases numbered 8, after V lost 7 bases and J lost 4 bases. The CDR3 is 15 residues long. The CDR3 region has the DNA TGTGCCAGTACCACCGGACAGGGGGCGGTCTATGGCTACACCTTC. Its protein is CASTTGQGAVYGYTF.

The chain carries TRBV2 and TRBJ2-1; perhaps TRBD2 as D (5 bases). The germline gives CDR1 SNHLY, CDR2 FYNNEI. The CDR3 loop spans 14 amino acids. Trimming took 7 bases from V and 7 from J, leaving 17 bases between them. The CDR3 coding sequence is TGTGCCAGCACCGAGATTCGGGGTCAGAATGAGCAGTTCTTC. As protein: CASTEIRGQNEQFF.

The CDR3: CASSTSTSVVDEQFF. CDR3 DNA: TGCGCCAGCAGCACCTCTACGTCGGTCGTCGATGAGCAGTTCTTC. The chain has TRBV5-1 and TRBJ2-1; no clear D gene. CDR3 length: 15 amino acids. The V gene's germline CDR1 is SGHRS and CDR2 YFSETQ. Trimming took 4 bases from V and 8 from J, leaving 19 bases between them.

The CDR3 DNA is TGCGCCAGCAGCTTCTTAGCGGGAGCGCCCCCGAACACCGGGGAGCTGTTTTTT. The encoded protein is CASSFLAGAPPNTGELFF. This chain connects TRBV5-1 to TRBJ2-2; the match to TRBD2 covers 9 bases. J was trimmed by 0 bases and V by 2 bases; bases with no gene match: 8. The germline V gene encodes CDR1 SGHRS and CDR2 YFSETQ. This CDR3 is built from 18 residues. The full variable domain, with the rest looked up from reference TRBV5-1 and TRBJ2-2, is KAGVTQTPRYLIKTRGQQVTLSCSPISGHRSVSWYQQTPGQGLQFLFEYFSETQRNKGNFPGRFSGRQFSNSRSEMNVSTLELGDSALYLCASSFLAGAPPNTGELFFGEGSRLTVL.

DNA for the CDR3: TGCGCCAGCAGCCCGAGGGTGGTCGGGACTAATGAAAAACTGTTTTTT. This gives the protein CASSPRVVGTNEKLFF. J is TRBJ1-4 and V is TRBV5-1; no firm D call. Per the germline V gene, CDR1 is SGHRS and CDR2 is YFSETQ. This CDR3 has 16 amino acids. The ends were cut back, 4 bases at V and 2 bases at J, with 15 bases in the middle.

This sequence joins TRBV9 and TRBJ2-7, with TRBD2 identical over 11 bases. Losses at the gene ends were 0 bases for V and 7 bases for J; bases not matched to a gene: 6. The CDR3 extends over 15 amino acids. Germline V gene sequence: CDR1 SGDLS, CDR2 YYNGEE. The CDR3 loop reads CASSVALAGGSEQYF. CDR3 sequence (DNA): TGTGCCAGCAGCGTAGCTCTAGCGGGGGGCAGTGAGCAGTACTTC.

This chain joins TRBV27 and TRBJ1-2, with 7 bases fitting TRBD1. This CDR3 comprises 14 residues. V gave up 1 base and J gave up 8 bases; unmatched junction bases: 7. Per germline, CDR1 MNHEY and CDR2 SMNVEV (reference sequence). CDR3 loop: CASSLLSRGQGYTF. CDR3 coding DNA: TGTGCCAGCAGTTTATTATCTCGGGGACAGGGCTACACCTTC.

The rearrangement joins TRBV18 to TRBJ2-5; D may be TRBD1 (6 bases). Germline CDR1 and CDR2: KGHSH and LQKENI. Trimming pared 3 bases from V and 2 bases from J, leaving 10 bases between. CDR3 length: 14 amino acids. CDR3 amino acids: CASSPDRIQETQYF. In DNA, the CDR3 is TGTGCCAGCTCACCCGACAGGATTCAAGAGACCCAGTACTTC.

J is TRBJ2-1 and V is TRBV11-2; 8 nucleotides match TRBD1. With V trimmed by 5 bases and J by 4 bases, 7 bases remained unmatched. There are 15 residues in the CDR3. Germline CDR1 SGHAT, CDR2 FQNNGV. CDR3 coding DNA: TGTGCCAGCAGCCAGGACAGGGACAGATACAATGAGCAGTTCTTC. This codes for CASSQDRDRYNEQFF.

CDR3 residues: CASSSGTLNYGYTF. In DNA form, the CDR3 reads TGTGCCAGTAGTTCCGGGACACTTAATTATGGCTACACCTTC. The rearrangement links TRBV19 to TRBJ1-2; D might be TRBD1 (6 bases). CDR1 and CDR2 (germline): LNHDA, SQIVND (reference sequence). The CDR3 runs 14 residues. Trimming stripped 5 bases from V and 5 bases from J, with 15 bases between.

J is TRBJ1-6 and V is TRBV30; D call uncertain. V was trimmed by 4 bases and J by 14 bases, leaving 15 bases between them. The length of the CDR3 is 12 residues. The V gene's germline CDR1 is GTSNPN and CDR2 SVGIG (reference sequence). The CDR3 sequence is CAWKSNSAALHF. The CDR3 DNA reads as TGTGCCTGGAAGTCAAACTCGGCAGCCCTCCACTTT.

In this sample, this clone turned up once. The CDR3 protein is CASSLLAAQETQYF. The CDR3 DNA sequence: TGTGCCAGCAGCCTCCTAGCGGCCCAAGAGACCCAGTACTTC. The chain combines TRBV9 with TRBJ2-5; 7 bases are shared with TRBD2. V was clipped by 4 bases and J by 1 base; unmatched bases: 4. Germline-derived CDR1 and CDR2 are SGDLS and YYNGEE. The CDR3 is made up of 14 amino acids.

The CDR3 region is CASSGERGTDTQYF. The CDR3 DNA follows: TGTGCCAGCAGTGGCGAGAGGGGCACAGATACGCAGTATTTT. The chain couples TRBV6-6 to TRBJ2-3; the D gene is possibly TRBD2 (5 bases). The V gene's germline CDR1 is MNHNY and CDR2 SVGAGI (reference sequence). There are 14 residues in the CDR3. Trimming shortened V by 5 bases and J by 1 base, and 10 bases separated the two germline ends.

The CDR3 spells CAHSETSGTEQYF. The CDR3 DNA reads TGTGCCCACTCGGAAACTAGCGGGACCGAGCAGTACTTC. This chain connects TRBV30 to TRBJ2-7; 10 bases align to TRBD2. The germline V gene has CDR1 GTSNPN and CDR2 SVGIG (reference sequence). The CDR3 covers 13 residues. V shed 8 bases and J 6 bases; nucleotides not matched to a gene: 10.

V and J are TRBV6-5 and TRBJ2-7; no definite D call. V dropped 0 bases and J dropped 4 bases, with 13 bases sitting between them. The length of the CDR3 is 15 residues. Per germline, CDR1 MNHEY and CDR2 SVGAGI. This CDR3 reads CASSYSPTLLYEQYF. The CDR3 nucleotides are TGTGCCAGCAGTTACTCCCCTACTCTGTTATACGAGCAGTACTTC.

The chain employs TRBV10-3 and TRBJ1-1; TRBD1 matches 10 bases. The CDR3 loop spans 12 amino acids. Germline assignment: CDR1 ENHRY and CDR2 SYGVKD. With V trimmed by 9 bases and J by 6 bases, 4 bases remained unmatched. CDR3 sequence reads: CAIGTGVAEAFF. The CDR3 DNA reads as TGTGCCATTGGGACAGGGGTGGCTGAAGCTTTCTTT.

The count of this clone is one. V is TRBV14 and J is TRBJ2-2; no clear D. CDR3 size: 13 residues. V was pared by 0 bases and J by 6 bases, with 5 bases between. The germline V gene has CDR1 SGHDN and CDR2 FVKESK. In nucleotides, the CDR3 is TGTGCCAGCAGCCAAGATTGGTCCGGGGAGCTGTTTTTT. Its translation: CASSQDWSGELFF.

This chain connects TRBV18 to TRBJ1-1; no definite D call. Germline V lookup: CDR1 KGHSH, CDR2 LQKENI. V lost 6 bases to trimming and J lost 5 bases, with 22 bases between them. CDR3 length: 16 amino acids. This CDR3 reads CASSLTPSPTGTEAFF. Here the CDR3 DNA reads TGTGCCAGCTCTCTCACCCCCAGTCCTACGGGGACTGAAGCTTTCTTT.

This clone was counted once. The V and J genes are TRBV29-1 and TRBJ1-4; a weak D match, TRBD1 (6 bases). Germline V gene sequence: CDR1 SQVTM, CDR2 ANQGSEA. The CDR3 extends over 13 amino acids. V was pared by 3 bases and J by 4 bases, with 9 bases between. The CDR3 DNA reads TGCAGCGTTGAGTCAGGGGTTAATGAAAAACTGTTTTTT. Translation: CSVESGVNEKLFF.

In its sample, this clone was seen a few times. The V and J genes are TRBV7-6 and TRBJ1-2; 8 bases map to TRBD1. The CDR3 runs 15 residues. CDR1 and CDR2 (germline): SGHVS, FNYEAQ. J gave up 3 bases and V 2 bases, and 5 bases lay outside the gene matches. The CDR3 loop is CASSLTQGADYGYTF. CDR3 sequence (DNA): TGTGCCAGCAGCTTAACGCAGGGGGCCGACTATGGCTACACCTTC.

The gene calls are TRBV5-4 and TRBJ2-1, with TRBD2 matching 7 bases. The CDR3 consists of 15 residues. The trim removed 4 bases at V and 1 base at J, leaving 5 bases unmatched. CDR1 SGHNT and CDR2 YYREEE come from the germline V gene (reference sequence). The CDR3, as DNA: TGTGCCAGCAGCCTGGGGAGGGCGTCCTACAATGAGCAGTTCTTC. Its protein is CASSLGRASYNEQFF.

The genes are TRBV7-3 and TRBJ1-6, with a weak D call TRBD1 (5 bases). The CDR3 runs to 15 residues. V was cut by 0 bases and J by 7 bases, with 10 bases left in between. Germline-derived CDR1 and CDR2 are SGHTA and FQGTGA. Here the CDR3 DNA reads TGTGCCAGCAGCTTAACTGGGGGAGGAAATTCACCCCTCCACTTT. Translated, it gives CASSLTGGGNSPLHF. Together with reference TRBV7-3 and TRBJ1-6, the CDR3 gives the full variable domain: GAGVSQTPSNKVTEKGKYVELRCDPISGHTALYWYRQSLGQGPEFLIYFQGTGAADDSGLPNDRFFAVRPEGSVSTLKIQRTERGDSAVYLCASSLTGGGNSPLHFGNGTRLTVT.

In this sample, this clone turned up once. The chain uses TRBV7-9 and TRBJ1-5; D is uncertain. There are 15 residues in the CDR3. Trimming removed 2 bases at V and 7 bases at J, with 15 bases between. Germline V gives CDR1 SEHNR, CDR2 FQNEAQ (reference sequence). The CDR3 coding sequence is TGTGCCAGCAGCTTAAGTTCTGGGGAAGGCCAGCCCCAGCATTTT. This sequence encodes CASSLSSGEGQPQHF.

The rearrangement uses TRBV5-6 and TRBJ2-3; D is uncertain. Germline V gene sequence: CDR1 SGHDT, CDR2 YYEEEE. The CDR3 is 14 amino acids. V lost 0 bases and J lost 0, with 5 bases in between. CDR3 sequence: CASSLVGSTDTQYF. In DNA form, the CDR3 reads TGTGCCAGCAGCTTGGTTGGGAGCACAGATACGCAGTATTTT.

The genes are TRBV5-4 and TRBJ2-2, with D uncertain. CDR3 size: 17 residues. CDR1 and CDR2 from the germline V gene are SGHNT and YYREEE (reference sequence). V gave up 4 bases and J gave up 1 base, with 17 bases separating them. CDR3 residues: CASSIDGFSWNTGELFF. The CDR3 DNA sequence: TGTGCCAGCAGCATCGACGGATTCTCATGGAACACCGGGGAGCTGTTTTTT.

As DNA, the CDR3 is TGTGCCAGCAGCTTAATAGCCGAGGAGACCCAGTACTTC. It yields the protein CASSLIAEETQYF. The gene calls are TRBV7-9 and TRBJ2-5; the D is unclear. V lost 2 bases and J 5 bases, leaving 9 bases between the germline ends. This CDR3 has 13 amino acids. Germline lookup yields CDR1 SEHNR and CDR2 FQNEAQ (reference sequence).

Points on this clone: At the DNA level, this CDR3 is encoded by other sequences in the same sample as well. This chain joins TRBV5-1 and TRBJ1-5; D gene ambiguous. Germline V gives CDR1 SGHRS, CDR2 YFSETQ. Trimming pared 1 base from V and 4 bases from J, leaving 6 bases between. This CDR3 contains 13 residues. CDR3 residues: CASSLIGNQPQHF. The CDR3 DNA follows: TGCGCCAGCAGCTTGATCGGGAATCAGCCCCAGCATTTT.

V gene TRBV19 combines with J gene TRBJ2-7, with 10 bases that match TRBD2. With 3 bases clipped from V and 3 bases from J, the junction kept 2 bases outside the gene matches. The CDR3 runs 14 residues. Germline CDR1 LNHDA, CDR2 SQIVND (reference sequence). The chain's CDR3 is CASSILAGVYEQYF. The CDR3 DNA reads TGTGCCAGTAGTATTCTAGCGGGGGTCTACGAGCAGTACTTC.

The sample holds one count of this clone. The chain recombines TRBV14 with TRBJ2-7, with 9 nucleotides matching TRBD1. Losses at the gene ends were 5 bases for V and 4 bases for J; bases not matched to a gene: 6. Germline V gene sequence: CDR1 SGHDN, CDR2 FVKESK. CDR3 size: 14 residues. The CDR3 DNA is TGTGCCAGCAGCAACCGGGACAGGGTGTACGAGCAGTACTTC. This encodes CASSNRDRVYEQYF.

The chain recombines TRBV30 with TRBJ2-5; TRBD1 is a possible D gene (6 bases). The CDR3 contains 15 residues. Germline V gene lookup returns CDR1 GTSNPN and CDR2 SVGIG (reference sequence). V was cut by 0 bases and J by 4 bases, with 15 bases left in between. The CDR3 here is CAWSVGQGQRETQYF. CDR3 coding DNA: TGTGCCTGGAGTGTTGGTCAGGGGCAGCGAGAGACCCAGTACTTC.